One T cell receptor (beta chain) is described in this entry. The antigen remains unidentified. These data come from a study of Ad26.COV2.S vaccination and SARS-CoV-2 variants. Study-wide background: Intramuscular Ad26.COV2.S at 5x10^10 or 1x10^11 viral particles. General study findings and limits: Researchers reported similar non-spike TCR breadth in vaccine and placebo recipients. Responses of T cells in total may have been underestimated by the TCR breadth and depth analyses.

Profiling relied on immunoSEQ multiplex PCR, and the TCRdb table lists in-frame clones only, not all of them. The sample has approximately 300,000 clones; about 82% are singletons. Treatment indicated: about 20 received Ad26.COV2.S at low or high dose, single or two shots; a few received placebo; per-sample allocation not given. Sampling took place 63 days after the first vaccine or placebo injection. What was given as vaccine was an Ad26 vector encoding Wuhan-strain SARS-CoV-2 spike. The CDR3 extends over 14 amino acids. The germline V gene has CDR1 SGHRS and CDR2 YFSETQ. Trimming took 4 bases from V and 8 from J; bases not matched to a gene: 7.

Here the sequenced sample was peripheral blood, taken in a trial of Ad26.COV2.S vaccine versus placebo. The TCR sequence derives from a person aged 18 to 59 who received the Ad26.COV2.S COVID-19 vaccine or a placebo. The chain links TRBV5-1 to TRBJ1-2, with 11 bases that match TRBD1. CDR3 coding DNA: TGCGCCAGCAGCCCGACCGGGACAGGGGGAGGCTACACCTTC. Translating it yields CASSPTGTGGGYTF.